Listed below are T cell receptor beta chains from one sample, sequenced in a study of CD8 T cells in ankylosing spondylitis. TCRdb independently ran MiXCR on the 5' RACE reads; one entry per CDR3 protein. The sample shows fewer than 650,000 distinct CDR3 sequences, roughly 13% of them seen only once. The sample consisted of blood, either unsorted or a sorted T cell fraction (not recorded which). Receptors were obtained from a male donor with ankylosing spondylitis. The CDR3 runs from the conserved cysteine through the conserved F or W. The order of the fields is D gene, V gene, clone size, J gene, CDR3 protein, CDR3 DNA. The D gene is left open where the match is weak. Clone size is not always given. Where it is, it says once, few, many or a class for expanded clones.

>.|TRBV27|.|TRBJ2-1
CASRGAGGDEQFF
TGTGCCAGCAGAGGGGCAGGGGGGGATGAGCAGTTCTTC
>.|TRBV28|.|TRBJ1-5
CASSFVGGSESNQPQHF
TGTGCCAGCAGTTTTGTTGGGGGGAGCGAAAGCAATCAGCCCCAGCATTTT
>.|TRBV12-3/TRBV12-4|few|TRBJ2-2
CASIPGSLNTGELFF
TGTGCCAGCATCCCCGGAAGCTTGAACACCGGGGAGCTGTTTTTT
>TRBD1|TRBV10-2|few|TRBJ2-2
CASSETGTGGLFF
TGCGCCAGCAGTGAGACCGGGACAGGGGGGCTGTTTTTT
>TRBD2|TRBV7-2|few|TRBJ2-7
CASSAGTRWYF
TGTGCCAGCAGCGCCGGGACTAGGTGGTACTTC
>TRBD1|TRBV4-2|.|TRBJ2-6
CASSHADRAHSGANVLTF
TGTGCCAGCAGCCACGCGGACAGGGCCCACTCTGGGGCCAACGTCCTGACTTTC
>.|TRBV20-1|.|TRBJ2-1
CSARRATEQFF
TGCAGTGCCCGTAGGGCTACCGAGCAGTTCTTC
>.|TRBV7-8|.|TRBJ1-5
CASSLENVGHQPQHF
TGTGCCAGCAGCCTAGAAAATGTTGGTCATCAGCCCCAGCATTTT
>.|TRBV9|few|TRBJ1-1
CASSVGVLGTEAFF
TGTGCCAGCAGCGTAGGGGTTCTGGGCACTGAAGCTTTCTTT
>TRBD1|TRBV5-1|.|TRBJ2-5
CASSSDRRPVQYF
TGCGCCAGCAGCTCGGACAGGCGGCCCGTTCAGTACTTC
>TRBD2|TRBV15|.|TRBJ2-1
CATSRATSGSRNEQFF
TGTGCCACCAGCAGAGCCACTAGCGGGAGTAGAAATGAGCAGTTCTTC
>TRBD2|TRBV5-1|.|TRBJ2-6
CASSKTSPTVSGANVLTF
TGCGCCAGCAGCAAGACTAGCCCAACGGTCTCTGGGGCCAACGTCCTGACTTTC
>.|TRBV5-1|.|TRBJ2-1
CASSPQSVTGPYNEQFF
TGCGCCAGCAGCCCCCAGAGTGTTACGGGCCCCTACAATGAGCAGTTCTTC
>.|TRBV5-1|.|TRBJ2-1
CASSLALARANEQFF
TGCGCCAGCAGCTTGGCGTTAGCTAGGGCCAATGAGCAGTTCTTC
>.|TRBV5-1|many|TRBJ2-1
CASSPDGYNEQFF
TGCGCCAGCAGCCCGGACGGATACAATGAGCAGTTCTTC
>.|TRBV6-2/TRBV6-3|.|TRBJ2-5
CASSYGQQETQYF
TGTGCCAGCAGTTACGGACAGCAAGAGACCCAGTACTTC
>.|TRBV20-1|few|TRBJ2-1
CSARKRGYDTSYNEQFF
TGCAGTGCTAGGAAGAGGGGGTATGATACCTCCTACAATGAGCAGTTCTTC
>.|TRBV6-5|few|TRBJ2-5
CASSYPPGAGETQYF
TGTGCCAGCAGTTACCCTCCGGGGGCCGGAGAGACCCAGTACTTC
>TRBD1|TRBV20-1|many|TRBJ1-2
CSANRGQGRSDYGYTF
TGCAGTGCTAACCGAGGACAGGGTAGATCGGACTATGGCTACACCTTC
>TRBD1|TRBV3-1|.|TRBJ2-1
CASSQDRGQPRSYNEQFF
TGTGCCAGCAGCCAAGACAGGGGGCAGCCCCGCTCCTACAATGAGCAGTTCTTC
>TRBD2|TRBV5-6|.|TRBJ2-2
CASSLIGGRVSGELFF
TGTGCCAGCAGCTTGATCGGGGGGAGAGTCTCCGGGGAGCTGTTTTTT
>TRBD2|TRBV20-1|.|TRBJ2-1
CSAKTGTSSDEQFF
TGCAGTGCAAAAACCGGGACTAGCTCGGATGAGCAGTTCTTC
>.|TRBV27|few|TRBJ1-1
CASREQNKNTEAFF
TGTGCCAGCAGGGAACAGAATAAGAACACTGAAGCTTTCTTT
>TRBD1|TRBV30|.|TRBJ1-5
CAWRKTGGGGQPQHF
TGTGCCTGGAGGAAAACAGGGGGAGGAGGTCAGCCCCAGCATTTT
>.|TRBV2|few|TRBJ2-2
CASTLEGELFF
TGTGCCAGCACCCTAGAGGGGGAGCTGTTTTTT
>TRBD2|TRBV13|.|TRBJ2-1
CASSTSHGTSGRNEQFF
TGTGCCAGCAGCACGAGCCACGGGACTAGCGGGAGGAATGAGCAGTTCTTC
>TRBD1|TRBV5-1|few|TRBJ2-5
CASSLAADRGLSQYF
TGCGCCAGCAGCTTGGCCGCAGACAGGGGACTGTCCCAGTACTTC
>.|TRBV3-1|few|TRBJ1-1
CASSQLYRGRAFF
TGTGCCAGCAGCCAACTATATCGGGGGCGAGCTTTCTTT
>.|TRBV5-1|many|TRBJ2-3
CASSFGATSTDTQYF
TGCGCCAGCAGCTTTGGCGCAACTAGCACAGATACGCAGTATTTT
>.|TRBV5-5|.|TRBJ2-1
CASSGGLWVSYNEQFF
TGTGCCAGCAGCGGGGGCCTATGGGTATCCTACAATGAGCAGTTCTTC
>TRBD1|TRBV6-2/TRBV6-3|.|TRBJ2-1
CASSYPGQGVDEQFF
TGTGCCAGCAGTTATCCGGGACAGGGGGTGGATGAGCAGTTCTTC
>.|TRBV30|.|TRBJ2-2
CAWGRGSFSNTGELFF
TGTGCCTGGGGACGGGGAAGCTTTTCGAACACCGGGGAGCTGTTTTTT
>.|TRBV24-1|few|TRBJ1-1
CATSEGTVNTEAFF
TGTGCCACCAGTGAGGGGACGGTGAACACTGAAGCTTTCTTT
>.|TRBV6-1|.|TRBJ1-4
CASRRTETEKLFF
TGTGCCAGCAGGCGGACAGAAACTGAAAAACTGTTTTTT
>TRBD1|TRBV15|.|TRBJ1-4
CATSRGDRPGVLFF
TGTGCCACCAGCAGAGGGGACAGGCCGGGGGTTCTGTTTTTT
>.|TRBV28|few|TRBJ1-2
CASTPPSLANYGYTF
TGTGCCAGCACCCCACCCAGTTTAGCTAACTATGGCTACACCTTC
>.|TRBV6-4|.|TRBJ2-1
CASSDGSHEQFF
TGTGCCAGCAGTGACGGTAGTCATGAGCAGTTCTTC